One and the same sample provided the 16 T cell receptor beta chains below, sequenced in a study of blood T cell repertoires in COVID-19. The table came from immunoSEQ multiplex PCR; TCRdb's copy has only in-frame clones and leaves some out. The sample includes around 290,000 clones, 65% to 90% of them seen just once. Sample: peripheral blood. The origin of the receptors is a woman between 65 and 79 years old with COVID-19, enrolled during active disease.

The CDR3 coding sequence is TGTGCCATCAGTGAGGGGAGGCAGGCGGGCTATGGCTACACCTTC. As protein: CAISEGRQAGYGYTF. This rearrangement joins TRBV10-3 to TRBJ1-2, with D uncertain. The V and J ends lost 2 bases and 4 bases respectively, with 14 bases between them. This CDR3 is built from 15 residues. From germline, CDR1 is ENHRY and CDR2 SYGVKD.

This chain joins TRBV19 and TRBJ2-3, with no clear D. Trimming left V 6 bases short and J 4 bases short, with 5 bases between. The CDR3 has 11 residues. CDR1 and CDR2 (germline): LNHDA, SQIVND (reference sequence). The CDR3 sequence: CASSLADTQYF. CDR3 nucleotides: TGTGCCAGTAGCCTCGCAGATACGCAGTATTTT.

The CDR3 loop is CASSRPGRQHDEQFF. The DNA of the CDR3 is TGCGCCAGCAGCCGCCCGGGAAGGCAGCACGATGAGCAGTTCTTC. The rearrangement uses TRBV4-1 and TRBJ2-1, with D tentatively TRBD2 (5 bases). The V gene's germline CDR1 is MGHRA and CDR2 YSYEKL. Trimming took 4 bases from V and 8 from J, leaving 18 bases between them. This CDR3 is 15 amino acids long.

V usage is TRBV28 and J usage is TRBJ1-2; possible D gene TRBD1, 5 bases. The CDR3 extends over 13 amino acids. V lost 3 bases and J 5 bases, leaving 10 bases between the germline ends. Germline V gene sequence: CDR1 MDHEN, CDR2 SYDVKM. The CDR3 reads CASSFSGRYGYTF. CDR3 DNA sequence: TGTGCCAGCAGTTTTTCAGGGAGGTATGGCTACACCTTC.

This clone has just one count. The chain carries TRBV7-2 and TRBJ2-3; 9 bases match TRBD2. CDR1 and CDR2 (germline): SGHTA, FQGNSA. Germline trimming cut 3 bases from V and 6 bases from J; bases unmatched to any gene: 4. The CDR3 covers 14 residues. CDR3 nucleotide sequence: TGTGCCAGCAGCTTCAGACTAGCGGCGGATACGCAGTATTTT. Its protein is CASSFRLAADTQYF.

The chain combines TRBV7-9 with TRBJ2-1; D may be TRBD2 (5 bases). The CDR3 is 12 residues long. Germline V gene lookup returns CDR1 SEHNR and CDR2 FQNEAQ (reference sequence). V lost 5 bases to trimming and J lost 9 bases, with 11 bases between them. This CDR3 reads CASSRSEGEQFF. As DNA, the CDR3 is TGTGCCAGCAGCCGCAGCGAGGGTGAGCAGTTCTTC.

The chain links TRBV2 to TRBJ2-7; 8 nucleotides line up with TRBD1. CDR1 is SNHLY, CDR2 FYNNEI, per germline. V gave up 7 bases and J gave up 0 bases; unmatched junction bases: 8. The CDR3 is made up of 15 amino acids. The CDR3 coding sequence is TGTGCCAGCAAAGAGGGACAGGTTCCCTCCTACGAGCAGTACTTC. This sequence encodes CASKEGQVPSYEQYF. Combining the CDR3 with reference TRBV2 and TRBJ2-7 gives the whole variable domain EPEVTQTPSHQVTQMGQEVILRCVPISNHLYFYWYRQILGQKVEFLVSFYNNEISEKSEIFDDQFSVERPDGSNFTLKIRSTKLEDSAMYFCASKEGQVPSYEQYFGPGTRLTVT.

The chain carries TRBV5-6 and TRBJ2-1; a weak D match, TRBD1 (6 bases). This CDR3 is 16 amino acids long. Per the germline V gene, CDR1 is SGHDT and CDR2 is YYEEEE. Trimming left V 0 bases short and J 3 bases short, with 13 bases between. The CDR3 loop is CASSLAGGLLYNEQFF. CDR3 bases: TGTGCCAGCAGCTTGGCTGGGGGCCTACTCTACAATGAGCAGTTCTTC.

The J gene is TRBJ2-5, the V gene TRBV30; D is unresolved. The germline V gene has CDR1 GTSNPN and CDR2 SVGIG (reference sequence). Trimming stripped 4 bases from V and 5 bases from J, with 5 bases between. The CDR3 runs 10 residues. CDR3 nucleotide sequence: TGTGCCTGGAAACGGGAGACCCAGTACTTC. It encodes CAWKRETQYF.

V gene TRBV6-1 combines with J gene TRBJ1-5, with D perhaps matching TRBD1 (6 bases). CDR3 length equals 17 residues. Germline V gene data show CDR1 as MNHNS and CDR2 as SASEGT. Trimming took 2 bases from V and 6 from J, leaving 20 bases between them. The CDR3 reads CASSELGFGGAGQPQHF. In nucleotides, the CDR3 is TGTGCCAGCAGTGAATTGGGTTTCGGGGGGGCCGGTCAGCCCCAGCATTTT.

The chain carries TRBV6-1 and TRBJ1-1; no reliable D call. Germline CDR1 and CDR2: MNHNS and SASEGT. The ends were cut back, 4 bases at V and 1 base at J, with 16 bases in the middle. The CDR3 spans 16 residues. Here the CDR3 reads CASSGFLIGKNTEAFF. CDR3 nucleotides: TGTGCCAGCAGTGGATTCCTGATCGGGAAGAACACTGAAGCTTTCTTT.

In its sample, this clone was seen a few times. This CDR3 is CASSREGDPNSPLHF. CDR3 coding DNA: TGTGCCAGCAGCCGGGAGGGTGATCCCAATTCACCCCTCCACTTT. The gene calls are TRBV7-3 and TRBJ1-6; D uncertain. With 5 bases removed from V and 7 bases from J, the gap between germline ends came to 15 bases. This CDR3 spans 15 amino acids. Germline V CDR1 and CDR2: SGHTA, FQGTGA.

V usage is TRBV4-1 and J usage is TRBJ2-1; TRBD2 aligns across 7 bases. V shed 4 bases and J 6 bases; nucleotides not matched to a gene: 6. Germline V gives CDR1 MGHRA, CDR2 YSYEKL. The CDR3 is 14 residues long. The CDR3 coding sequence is TGCGCCAGCAGCCTGGGGCTAGCGGTCAATGAGCAGTTCTTC. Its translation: CASSLGLAVNEQFF.

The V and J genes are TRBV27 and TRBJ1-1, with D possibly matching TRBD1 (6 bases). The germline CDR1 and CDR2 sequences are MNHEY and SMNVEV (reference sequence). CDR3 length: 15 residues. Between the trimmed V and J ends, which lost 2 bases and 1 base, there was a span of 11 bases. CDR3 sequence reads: CASSLIRQENTEAFF. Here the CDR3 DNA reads TGTGCCAGCAGTTTAATCAGACAGGAGAACACTGAAGCTTTCTTT.

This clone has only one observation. The CDR3: CASSGTYNEQFF. CDR3 in DNA: TGTGCCAGCTCAGGCACCTACAATGAGCAGTTCTTC. This chain connects TRBV2 to TRBJ2-1; D gene ambiguous. Germline V gene data show CDR1 as SNHLY and CDR2 as FYNNEI. The CDR3 extends over 12 amino acids. V was shortened by 8 bases and J by 2 bases, with 7 bases between the two germline ends.

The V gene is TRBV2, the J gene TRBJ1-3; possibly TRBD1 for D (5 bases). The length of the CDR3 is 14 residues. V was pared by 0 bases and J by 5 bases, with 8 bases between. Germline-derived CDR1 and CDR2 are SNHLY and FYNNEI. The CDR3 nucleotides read TGTGCCAGCAGTGAAGCCAGGGATAGAAACACCATATATTTT. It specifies CASSEARDRNTIYF.